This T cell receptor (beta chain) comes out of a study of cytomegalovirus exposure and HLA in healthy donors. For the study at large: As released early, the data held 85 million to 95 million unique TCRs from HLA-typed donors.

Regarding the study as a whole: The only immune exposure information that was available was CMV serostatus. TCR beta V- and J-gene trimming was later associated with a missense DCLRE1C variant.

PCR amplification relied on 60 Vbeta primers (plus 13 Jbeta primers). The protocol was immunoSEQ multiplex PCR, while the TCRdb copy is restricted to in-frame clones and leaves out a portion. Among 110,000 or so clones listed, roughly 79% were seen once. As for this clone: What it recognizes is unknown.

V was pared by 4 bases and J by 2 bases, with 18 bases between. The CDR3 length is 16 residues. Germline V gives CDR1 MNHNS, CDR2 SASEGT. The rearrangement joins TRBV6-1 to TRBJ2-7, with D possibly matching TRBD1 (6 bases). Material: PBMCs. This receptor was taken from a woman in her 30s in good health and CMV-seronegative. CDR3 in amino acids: CASSVYRVSPTYEQYF. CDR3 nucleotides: TGTGCCAGCAGTGTATACAGGGTCTCCCCTACCTACGAGCAGTACTTC.